A selection of T cell receptor beta chains follows, all from one sample in a study of cytomegalovirus exposure and HLA in healthy donors. Repertoires were generated with immunoSEQ multiplex PCR, while TCRdb's copy carries only in-frame clones and drops some. The table has some 110,000 clones, over 60% seen once. Sequenced input: PBMCs. Receptors were obtained from a man aged 55 to 69 in good health and CMV-seropositive. Each CDR3 is given with its conserved first and last residue. Size is stated for part of the rows, as once, few or many counts, or as a class when the clone is expanded.

J gene: TRBJ2-3
clone size: -
V gene: TRBV7-3
CDR3 protein: CASSLWVGSSDTQYF

J gene: TRBJ2-7
clone size: once
V gene: TRBV27
CDR3 protein: CASSNSRDEQYF

J gene: TRBJ2-3
clone size: -
V gene: TRBV5-4
CDR3 protein: CASSLVRLSTDTQYF

J gene: TRBJ2-1
clone size: -
V gene: TRBV6-6
CDR3 protein: CASSLTGTGGNEQFF

J gene: TRBJ2-2
clone size: once
V gene: TRBV12-5
CDR3 protein: CASGRTDTGELFF

J gene: TRBJ2-7
clone size: -
V gene: TRBV5-4
CDR3 protein: CASSLAGGGAYEQYF

J gene: TRBJ2-1
clone size: -
V gene: TRBV27
CDR3 protein: CASSWGPWDEQFF

J gene: TRBJ1-1
clone size: -
V gene: TRBV18
CDR3 protein: CASSPLEQGSMNTEAFF

J gene: TRBJ2-6
clone size: -
V gene: TRBV5-1
CDR3 protein: CASSSGSGANVLTF

J gene: TRBJ2-3
clone size: -
V gene: TRBV7-9
CDR3 protein: CSSSSDRTRGDTQYF

J gene: TRBJ2-1
clone size: -
V gene: TRBV5-1
CDR3 protein: CASSFLGGTNNEQFF

J gene: TRBJ1-1
clone size: -
V gene: TRBV5-1
CDR3 protein: CASSLGRVGGRTMEAFF

J gene: TRBJ1-1
clone size: few
V gene: TRBV5-1
CDR3 protein: CASSLEGGGEAFF

J gene: TRBJ2-3
clone size: -
V gene: TRBV7-9
CDR3 protein: CASSPPREADTQYF

J gene: TRBJ1-1
clone size: -
V gene: TRBV7-9
CDR3 protein: CASSLRGIGGGEAFF

J gene: TRBJ2-5
clone size: -
V gene: TRBV27
CDR3 protein: CASSYSGGAGETQYF

J gene: TRBJ1-2
clone size: -
V gene: TRBV4-2
CDR3 protein: CASSQDLEGRNYGYTF

J gene: TRBJ2-7
clone size: -
V gene: TRBV5-6
CDR3 protein: CASSLGTGTYEQYF

J gene: TRBJ2-5
clone size: many
V gene: TRBV13
CDR3 protein: CASSLNGQETQYF

J gene: TRBJ2-3
clone size: -
V gene: TRBV13
CDR3 protein: CASSLGNSGARADTQYF

J gene: TRBJ1-5
clone size: -
V gene: TRBV10-2
CDR3 protein: CASSEVLESPQHF

J gene: TRBJ1-1
clone size: -
V gene: TRBV5-3
CDR3 protein: CASTLGFGFSEAFF

J gene: TRBJ1-5
clone size: -
V gene: TRBV4-3
CDR3 protein: CASSQDLGQSPLQPQHF

J gene: TRBJ2-3
clone size: -
V gene: TRBV5-1
CDR3 protein: CASSPTYPTDTQYF

J gene: TRBJ2-5
clone size: -
V gene: TRBV27
CDR3 protein: CASSPSARQGQETQYF

J gene: TRBJ2-3
clone size: few
V gene: TRBV18
CDR3 protein: CASSPPSGGLTDTQYF

J gene: TRBJ2-3
clone size: once
V gene: TRBV27
CDR3 protein: CASTGTDTQYF

J gene: TRBJ2-3
clone size: -
V gene: TRBV2
CDR3 protein: CARGIFTDTQYF

J gene: TRBJ2-3
clone size: -
V gene: TRBV6-5
CDR3 protein: CASSYLEDRGRDTQYF

J gene: TRBJ1-1
clone size: -
V gene: TRBV19
CDR3 protein: CASSEARDRRDEAFF

J gene: TRBJ2-5
clone size: -
V gene: TRBV6-4
CDR3 protein: CASSDKTSGGICGETQYF

J gene: TRBJ1-1
clone size: -
V gene: TRBV21-1
CDR3 protein: CASSKILRTGGPMNTEAFF

J gene: TRBJ2-3
clone size: -
V gene: TRBV10-3
CDR3 protein: CAISEGTTSTDTQYF

J gene: TRBJ2-1
clone size: -
V gene: TRBV4-1
CDR3 protein: CASSRGGWGSSYNEQFF

J gene: TRBJ2-5
clone size: -
V gene: TRBV5-8
CDR3 protein: CASGGTVRETQYF

J gene: TRBJ1-5
clone size: -
V gene: TRBV4-2
CDR3 protein: CASSHKKAGGGLTRHQPQHF

J gene: TRBJ1-1
clone size: -
V gene: TRBV19
CDR3 protein: CASKAGGPMNTEAFF

J gene: TRBJ2-7
clone size: once
V gene: TRBV14
CDR3 protein: CASSQVDGAYEQYF

J gene: TRBJ1-1
clone size: medium-sized
V gene: TRBV5-6
CDR3 protein: CASSFLGSNTEAFF

J gene: TRBJ2-6
clone size: -
V gene: TRBV13
CDR3 protein: CASSLAGSGANVLTF